This record looks at one T cell receptor beta chain sequence and its context. The source of the sample is a study of blood T cell repertoires in COVID-19. The CDR3 is 15 amino acids. The V and J ends lost 6 bases and 7 bases respectively, with 19 bases between them. The V gene's germline CDR1 is MNHEY and CDR2 SVGAGI. TCRdb's copy holds only in-frame clones and misses some; the assay was immunoSEQ multiplex PCR. The repertoire holds approximately 210,000 clones, about four fifths seen once, with 3.6% in the top ten. The V call is TRBV6-5, the J call TRBJ1-5, with D unclear. The TCR originated in an elderly woman with acute or convalescent COVID-19. The source material was peripheral blood. The CDR3 DNA reads TGTGCCAGCAGCCAAGAGGGTTCCGGGAGGCAGCCCCAGCATTTT. Translating it yields CASSQEGSGRQPQHF.